Sequencing of this T cell receptor beta chain was carried out in a study of vaccination effects on CD4 cells after COVID-19. ViraFEST used viral peptide pools to expand antigen-specific CD4+ T cells before sequencing. When nine to ten days of culture had elapsed, CD4+ T cells were isolated. Participants were vaccinated with two doses of either the BNT162b2 or mRNA-1273 vaccine. Among the vaccine recipients, none had a prior SARS-CoV-2 infection, and nucleocapsid antibodies were negative. Cultivation was performed at a few million PBMC per well with 8 to 10 IU/ml IL-2 and 9.5 to 10 ug/ml peptides added. Whole-study results and caveats: The vaccine-induced clones of healthy vaccinees included only 1 of 255 that cross-reacted with common cold coronaviruses. Limitations: small convalescent group and missing early post-infection timepoints.

Repertoires were generated with immunoSEQ multiplex PCR, while TCRdb's copy carries only in-frame clones and drops some. The sample lists more than 50,000 clones, roughly 79% occurring once. For this clone: What it recognizes is unknown.

The specimen was CD4+ T cells from PBMCs cultured with HCoV-OC43 spike peptides, collected after COVID-19 vaccination. Subset here: HCoV-OC43 spike overlapping peptide pool stimulation. The sequence derives from a human donor who received a COVID-19 vaccine.

The CDR3 DNA is TGTGCCAGCATCATGGGGAAGGGGGCGGACACAGATACGCAGTATTTT. Translation: CASIMGKGADTDTQYF. The chain employs TRBV21-1 and TRBJ2-3; the D call of TRBD1 is as the table states it, not checked on the DNA. TRBV21-1 is a pseudogene. The CDR3 length is 16 residues.